These 23 T cell receptor beta chains were all obtained from the same sample, sequenced in a study of T cell responses to AZD1222 COVID-19 vaccine. Profiled with immunoSEQ multiplex PCR; TCRdb holds only in-frame clones, not every one. The repertoire holds about 110,000 clones, with more than 65% as singletons. This specimen consisted of peripheral blood, obtained on day 0 of AZD1222 vaccination. All receptors derive from an adult in good health.

The chain recombines TRBV9 with TRBJ2-2, with TRBD2 matching 15 bases. Trimming took 3 bases from V and 4 from J; bases not matched to a gene: 10. Germline V gene lookup returns CDR1 SGDLS and CDR2 YYNGEE. This CDR3 region has 19 residues. The CDR3 DNA is TGTGCCAGCAGCGCAACGGGACTAGCGGGGGGAATGGGCACCGGGGAGCTGTTTTTT. As protein: CASSATGLAGGMGTGELFF.

This chain connects TRBV30 to TRBJ1-2; no definite D call. This CDR3 has 10 amino acids. The V end lost 3 bases, the J end lost 4 bases, and 3 bases lay between the germline ends. Germline CDR1 and CDR2: GTSNPN and SVGIG (reference sequence). The CDR3 reads CAWRGYGYTF. CDR3 coding DNA: TGTGCCTGGAGGGGCTATGGCTACACCTTC.

The rearrangement joins TRBV4-1 to TRBJ1-2; a weak D match, TRBD1 (6 bases). Germline assignment: CDR1 MGHRA and CDR2 YSYEKL. The V and J ends lost 4 bases and 8 bases respectively, with 17 bases between them. This CDR3 has 14 residues. The CDR3 is CASSPQGNRDGYTF. In DNA, the CDR3 is TGCGCCAGCAGCCCCCAGGGGAACCGGGACGGCTACACCTTC.

The chain employs TRBV7-9 and TRBJ2-2, with TRBD1 identical over 7 bases. This CDR3 spans 14 amino acids. From germline, CDR1 is SEHNR and CDR2 FQNEAQ (reference sequence). Trimming cost V 5 bases and J 5 bases; bases outside gene matches: 5. DNA for the CDR3: TGTGCCAGCAGCCGTACAGGGGTGACCGGGGAGCTGTTTTTT. Translated, it gives CASSRTGVTGELFF.

The V call is TRBV14, the J call TRBJ2-6; no firm D call. Germline-derived CDR1 and CDR2 are SGHDN and FVKESK. The CDR3 covers 14 residues. Trimming stripped 4 bases from V and 1 base from J, with 5 bases between. The chain's CDR3 is CASSPRSGANVLTF. CDR3 coding DNA: TGTGCCAGCAGCCCCCGATCTGGGGCCAACGTCCTGACTTTC.

The rearrangement uses TRBV6-5 and TRBJ2-3; D is uncertain. There are 13 residues in the CDR3. Looked up from germline, CDR1 is MNHEY and CDR2 is SVGAGI. The ends were cut back, 8 bases at V and 2 bases at J, with 11 bases in the middle. The CDR3 loop reads CASRSGYTDTQYF. The CDR3 DNA follows: TGTGCCAGCCGGTCCGGATACACAGATACGCAGTATTTT.

The CDR3 bases are TGTGCCAGCAGCGAGAACCAGGGGGCTGCCTTCTACAATGAGCAGTTCTTC. Its translation is CASSENQGAAFYNEQFF. The V call is TRBV7-2, the J call TRBJ2-1; 8 bases line up with TRBD1. This CDR3 spans 17 amino acids. V lost 5 bases, J lost 3 bases, and 12 bases stayed unmatched. Germline V lookup: CDR1 SGHTA, CDR2 FQGNSA.

This clone was detected once. The V call is TRBV28, the J call TRBJ2-7, with TRBD2 matching over 7 bases. Trimming at V came to 6 bases and at J to 5 bases, leaving 10 bases not matched to a gene. The length of the CDR3 is 14 residues. Germline CDR1 MDHEN, CDR2 SYDVKM. The CDR3, as DNA: TGTGCCAGCAGCTCGGGAGGCAGGAGCGACGAGCAGTACTTC. It translates to CASSSGGRSDEQYF.

This clone has only one observation. The chain carries TRBV6-6 and TRBJ1-5; no clear D gene. Looked up from germline, CDR1 is MNHNY and CDR2 is SVGAGI (reference sequence). This CDR3 has 14 residues. V was cut by 5 bases and J by 5 bases, with 13 bases left in between. In nucleotides, the CDR3 is TGTGCCAGCAGTAGCTCTAAGATAGATCAGCCCCAGCATTTT. Translating it yields CASSSSKIDQPQHF.

The V call is TRBV4-2, the J call TRBJ1-2; D perhaps matches TRBD1 (5 bases). Deletions cut 3 bases from V and 1 base from J, with 9 bases between. This CDR3 contains 14 residues. Germline loops: CDR1 LGHNA, CDR2 YNFKEQ. The DNA of the CDR3 is TGTGCCAGCAGCCAGCAGGGAAATAACTATGGCTACACCTTC. Translating it yields CASSQQGNNYGYTF.

This rearrangement joins TRBV9 to TRBJ2-1, with no clear D. The CDR3 is 15 residues long. The germline V gene encodes CDR1 SGDLS and CDR2 YYNGEE. V gave up 3 bases and J gave up 7 bases, with 17 bases separating them. The CDR3 protein is CASSAWSIGSNEQFF. The CDR3 DNA sequence: TGTGCCAGCAGCGCGTGGTCAATTGGGTCGAATGAGCAGTTCTTC.

This chain uses TRBV7-2 with TRBJ2-1; the D gene is possibly TRBD1 (6 bases). The CDR3 runs to 15 residues. V lost 3 bases and J lost 0, with 9 bases in between. Germline CDR1 and CDR2: SGHTA and FQGNSA. The CDR3 protein is CASSFDRSSYNEQFF. The CDR3 bases are TGTGCCAGCAGCTTCGACAGGAGCTCCTACAATGAGCAGTTCTTC.

The chain links TRBV5-4 to TRBJ2-3; 7 positions agree with TRBD2. In germline, CDR1 is SGHNT, CDR2 YYREEE (reference sequence). Germline trimming cut 3 bases from V and 2 bases from J; bases unmatched to any gene: 6. The CDR3 length is 15 residues. CDR3 bases: TGTGCCAGCAGCTGGGAGGGCAGAAACACAGATACGCAGTATTTT. Translating gives CASSWEGRNTDTQYF.

The rearrangement joins TRBV7-9 to TRBJ1-2; D remains ambiguous. The V end was cut by 3 bases, the J end by 8 bases, with 10 bases between. CDR1 and CDR2 (germline): SEHNR, FQNEAQ (reference sequence). CDR3 length equals 12 residues. DNA for the CDR3: TGTGCCAGCAGCTTTGGGGTTAGCGGCTACACCTTC. Translation gives CASSFGVSGYTF.

This clone appeared a single time. The genes are TRBV28 and TRBJ1-5; TRBD1 is a possible D gene (6 bases). CDR1 and CDR2 (germline): MDHEN, SYDVKM. The CDR3 is made up of 15 amino acids. The V gene lost 5 bases and the J gene lost 6 bases, with 17 bases spanning the gap. In DNA form, the CDR3 reads TGTGCCAGCAGTCGAGGGGGGCGGTACGGTCAGCCCCAGCATTTT. It yields the protein CASSRGGRYGQPQHF.

V and J are TRBV5-1 and TRBJ2-1, with unresolved D. This CDR3 region has 15 residues. Germline CDR1 and CDR2: SGHRS and YFSETQ. V dropped 5 bases and J dropped 1 base, with 13 bases sitting between them. The CDR3 sequence is CASRRQPQSYNEQFF. CDR3 nucleotides: TGCGCCAGCAGACGTCAGCCCCAGTCCTACAATGAGCAGTTCTTC. The full variable domain, completed using reference TRBV5-1 and TRBJ2-1, is KAGVTQTPRYLIKTRGQQVTLSCSPISGHRSVSWYQQTPGQGLQFLFEYFSETQRNKGNFPGRFSGRQFSNSRSEMNVSTLELGDSALYLCASRRQPQSYNEQFFGPGTRLTVL.

The genes are TRBV24-1 and TRBJ1-2; TRBD1 might be the D (5 bases). This CDR3 comprises 12 residues. Germline CDR1 is KGHDR and CDR2 is SFDVKD. V shed 5 bases and J shed 9 bases, with 12 bases lying between them. The CDR3 loop reads CATSAGSSSYTF. DNA of the CDR3: TGTGCCACCAGTGCAGGGTCGTCCAGCTACACCTTC.

J is TRBJ1-3 and V is TRBV21-1; no check of the table's D call, TRBD1, against the DNA was made. TRBV21-1 counts as a pseudogene. The CDR3 is 22 residues long. CDR3 loop: CASSALSGDRDQSAKAGNTIYF. Here the CDR3 DNA reads TGTGCCAGCAGCGCCCTAAGCGGGGACAGGGATCAATCGGCGAAGGCTGGAAACACCATATATTTT.

This sequence joins TRBV5-6 and TRBJ1-2; D is possibly TRBD1 (6 bases). The CDR3 totals 14 residues. Deletions cut 4 bases from V and 4 bases from J, with 14 bases between. Germline values: CDR1 SGHDT, CDR2 YYEEEE. CDR3 coding DNA: TGTGCCAGCAGCAAACAGGGCACCCCCTATGGCTACACCTTC. It codes for CASSKQGTPYGYTF.

The rearrangement joins TRBV20-1 to TRBJ1-2, with 8 bases aligning to TRBD1. The CDR3 runs to 11 residues. Per germline, CDR1 DFQATT and CDR2 SNEGSKA (reference sequence). CDR3 DNA: TGCAGCCACGACAGGGGAGATGGCTACACCTTC. It specifies CSHDRGDGYTF.

The rearrangement links TRBV11-2 to TRBJ2-3, with D possibly being TRBD2 (5 bases). The germline V gene has CDR1 SGHAT and CDR2 FQNNGV. This CDR3 contains 15 residues. The V gene lost 2 bases and the J gene lost 4 bases, with 13 bases spanning the gap. The CDR3 is CASSLSRGSPDTQYF. The CDR3 DNA sequence: TGTGCCAGCAGCTTAAGTCGCGGGTCCCCAGATACGCAGTATTTT.

The V and J genes are TRBV3-1 (or the pseudogene TRBV3-2) and TRBJ1-2; 9 bases fit TRBD1. This CDR3 comprises 15 residues. J was trimmed by 7 bases and V by 2 bases; bases with no gene match: 8. Germline V gene lookup returns CDR1 LGHDT and CDR2 YNNKEL (reference sequence). The CDR3 sequence is CASSQWDREESGYTF. The CDR3 bases are TGTGCCAGCAGCCAATGGGACAGGGAGGAGAGTGGCTACACCTTC.

This rearrangement joins TRBV27 to TRBJ1-2; D ambiguous. The CDR3 is made up of 14 amino acids. Germline loops: CDR1 MNHEY, CDR2 SMNVEV (reference sequence). Between the trimmed V and J ends, which lost 6 bases and 8 bases, there was a span of 19 bases. The DNA for the CDR3 is TGTGCCAGCAGACAAAACAGAGGGTTCGAGGGCTACACCTTC. It is translated as CASRQNRGFEGYTF.